This T cell receptor beta chain is from a study of blood T cell repertoires in COVID-19. Study-level background: The analysed material was cDNA or gDNA that came from T cells, B-cell-depleted T cells, or PBMCs.

Per the original methods: Quantification of nucleated cells was approximated via reference gene primer amplification. Sequencing was performed with immunoSEQ multiplex PCR; in TCRdb, only in-frame clones are kept and a portion is missing. The V and J calls and clone size come from that table; D and trimming were worked out from the DNA. The table records fewer than 150,000 clones, 65% to 80% of them present only once. The CDR3 totals 15 residues. V lost 1 base, J lost 1 base, and 9 bases lay in between. Germline CDR1 and CDR2: LGHNT and FRNRAP. Sequencing was done on a sample of peripheral blood. V is TRBV12-5 and J is TRBJ2-3; D remains ambiguous. This TCR derives from a man aged 45-60 years with acute or convalescent COVID-19. The chain's CDR3 is CASGLARFRTDTQYF. CDR3 coding DNA: TGTGCTAGTGGTTTGGCCAGGTTCCGCACAGATACGCAGTATTTT.